The source of this T cell receptor (beta chain) is a study of cytomegalovirus exposure and HLA in healthy donors. Study-level findings and limits: A subsequent analysis found that TCR clusters from the first cohort also tended to co-occur in the roughly 120 validation repertoires, with under 95% of cluster scores above 0.

The V and J ends lost 5 bases and 3 bases respectively, with 16 bases between them. Looked up from germline, CDR1 is MDHEN and CDR2 is SYDVKM. The CDR3 has 15 residues. Assay used: immunoSEQ multiplex PCR; TCRdb lists only in-frame clones, some missing. The sample yields 76,000 or so clones, approximately 93% seen once. While the first cohort had hundreds of subjects, the donors belonged to the separate validation cohort of about 110 subjects. Notes on this clone: What it recognizes is unknown.

The specimen sequenced was PBMCs. V gene TRBV28 combines with J gene TRBJ1-1; maybe TRBD1 (5 bases). The receptor was derived from a young woman in good health and CMV-seropositive. The CDR3 nucleotides are TGTGCCAGCAGTGGGGCACAGCATAAGTACACTGAAGCTTTCTTT. This gives the protein CASSGAQHKYTEAFF.